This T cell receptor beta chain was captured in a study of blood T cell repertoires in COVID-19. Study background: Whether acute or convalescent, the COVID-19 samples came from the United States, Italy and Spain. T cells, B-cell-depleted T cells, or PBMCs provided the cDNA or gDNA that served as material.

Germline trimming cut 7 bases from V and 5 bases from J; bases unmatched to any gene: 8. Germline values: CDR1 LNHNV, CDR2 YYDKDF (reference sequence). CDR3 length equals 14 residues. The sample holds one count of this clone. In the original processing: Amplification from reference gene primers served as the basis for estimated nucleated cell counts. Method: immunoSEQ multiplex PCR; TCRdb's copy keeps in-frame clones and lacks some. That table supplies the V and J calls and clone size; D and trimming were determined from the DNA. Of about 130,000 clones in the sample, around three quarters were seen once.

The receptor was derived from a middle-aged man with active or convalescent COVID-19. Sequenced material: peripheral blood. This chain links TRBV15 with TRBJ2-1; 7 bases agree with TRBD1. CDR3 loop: CATKTGPSDNEQFF. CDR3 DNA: TGTGCCACCAAGACAGGGCCATCAGACAATGAGCAGTTCTTC.